This T cell receptor (beta chain) is drawn from a study of blood T cell repertoires in COVID-19. At the level of the study: From the United States, Italy and Spain came samples of acute and convalescent COVID-19. PBMCs, B-cell-depleted T cells, or T cells were the source of the cDNA or gDNA that made up the material.

The CDR3 covers 12 residues. V dropped 6 bases and J dropped 4 bases, with 9 bases sitting between them. Germline loops: CDR1 MDHEN, CDR2 SYDVKM. Original processing notes: Amplification from reference gene primers served as the basis for estimated nucleated cell counts. TCRdb keeps only in-frame clones here, not all; method: immunoSEQ multiplex PCR. That table furnishes V, J and clone size, whereas the DNA furnished D and trimming. In the table there are about 400,000 clones, more than 85% of which are singletons. The rearrangement joins TRBV28 to TRBJ1-2, with D unresolved. Sequenced material: peripheral blood. The source of this sequence is a woman in her twenties or thirties with acute or convalescent COVID-19. CDR3 nucleotide sequence: TGTGCCAGCAGCGATAGACTCTATGGCTACACCTTC. It specifies CASSDRLYGYTF.